The source of this T cell receptor (beta chain) is a study of cytomegalovirus exposure and HLA in healthy donors. The study's findings and limits: For most TCR beta V segments, an earlier analysis put the productive rate at about 90% or about 30% of the time. Certain sequence variants were highly shared and formed a cluster, and this cluster was likely a sequencing artifact. According to a later analysis, most TCR beta chains associated with CMV appeared HLA-restricted.

A note on this clone: Its antigen is not known.

With 60 Vbeta and 13 Jbeta primers, the PCR was carried out. The method was immunoSEQ multiplex PCR; TCRdb's version includes in-frame clones alone and lacks a portion of them. The data hold more than 75,000 clones, with approximately 74% observed a single time. The CDR3 totals 12 residues. Germline CDR1 reads SQVTM; CDR2 reads ANQGSEA. Sequencing input: PBMCs. The clonotype was recovered from a man aged 40-55 years in good health and CMV-seropositive. The J gene is TRBJ2-5, the V gene TRBV29-1, with D possibly TRBD2 on 5 matching bases. The DNA end lines up better with TRBJ2-7; the J call may be wrong. The CDR3 DNA sequence: TGCAGCGTTGAGTTACGGGACTACGAGCAGTACTTC. Translating gives CSVELRDYEQYF.